The 11 T cell receptor beta chains in this list originate from one sample, sequenced in a study of blood T cell repertoires in COVID-19. Assay used: immunoSEQ multiplex PCR; TCRdb lists only in-frame clones, some missing. The sample holds a few hundred thousand clones, roughly 85% seen once. Sample: peripheral blood. The origin of the receptors is a woman between 18 and 29 years old with acute or convalescent COVID-19.

This chain uses TRBV10-3 with TRBJ1-5; perhaps TRBD1 as D (5 bases). The CDR3 spans 14 residues. V was trimmed by 3 bases and J by 1 base, leaving 7 bases between them. The germline gives CDR1 ENHRY, CDR2 SYGVKD. The CDR3 nucleotides read TGTGCCATCAGTGAACAGGTCAGCAATCAGCCCCAGCATTTT. This translates into CAISEQVSNQPQHF.

This chain connects TRBV19 to TRBJ1-5; 8 bases are shared with TRBD1. Germline V gene lookup returns CDR1 LNHDA and CDR2 SQIVND (reference sequence). V dropped 5 bases and J dropped 4; count of bases not matched to a gene: 4. The CDR3 extends over 14 amino acids. The CDR3 spells CASSSRQGNQPQHF. The DNA of the CDR3 is TGTGCCAGTAGTTCCCGACAGGGGAATCAGCCCCAGCATTTT.

The rearrangement joins TRBV6-5 to TRBJ1-1; D remains ambiguous. V dropped 6 bases and J dropped 11 bases, with 19 bases sitting between them. Germline CDR1 is MNHEY and CDR2 is SVGAGI. The CDR3 length is 13 residues. As DNA, the CDR3 is TGTGCCAGCAGCCAAGACGCCCAGGCTTGGGCTTTCTTT. Its translation: CASSQDAQAWAFF.

The chain combines TRBV30 with TRBJ2-1, with TRBD2 identical over 8 bases. Germline V CDR1 and CDR2: GTSNPN, SVGIG (reference sequence). Trimming removed 4 bases from V and 6 bases from J; junction bases left unmatched: 2. The CDR3 totals 12 residues. The DNA of the CDR3 is TGTGCCTGGACCCGGGGGGGCAATGAGCAGTTCTTC. It specifies CAWTRGGNEQFF. Supplemented by reference TRBV30 and TRBJ2-1, the full variable domain reads SQTIHQWPATLVQPVGSPLSLECTVEGTSNPNLYWYRQAAGRGLQLLFYSVGIGQISSEVPQNLSASRPQDRQFILSSKKLLLSDSGFYLCAWTRGGNEQFFGPGTRLTVL.

This rearrangement joins TRBV20-1 to TRBJ1-5, with 10 bases identical to TRBD1. V was clipped by 3 bases and J by 4 bases; unmatched bases: 6. The CDR3 covers 15 residues. From germline, CDR1 is DFQATT and CDR2 SNEGSKA (reference sequence). CDR3 residues: CSASHSGQGNQPQHF. Here the CDR3 DNA reads TGCAGTGCTAGTCATTCGGGACAGGGGAATCAGCCCCAGCATTTT.

The chain recombines TRBV7-6 with TRBJ1-1, with no clear D. The germline V gene encodes CDR1 SGHVS and CDR2 FNYEAQ. V was cut by 0 bases and J by 4 bases, with 12 bases left in between. The CDR3 runs 15 residues. DNA for the CDR3: TGTGCCAGCAGCTTAGCAGCTCCAGGCCCCACTGAAGCTTTCTTT. It codes for CASSLAAPGPTEAFF. The full variable domain, with the rest looked up from reference TRBV7-6 and TRBJ1-1, is GAGVSQSPRYKVTKRGQDVALRCDPISGHVSLYWYRQALGQGPEFLTYFNYEAQQDKSGLPNDRFSAERPEGSISTLTIQRTEQRDSAMYRCASSLAAPGPTEAFFGQGTRLTVV.

The CDR3 sequence is CASGGGGNTIYF. The CDR3, as DNA: TGTGCCAGCGGGGGGGGAGGAAACACCATATATTTT. This chain joins TRBV28 and TRBJ1-3, with a possible D match to TRBD1 (5 bases). Deletions cut 8 bases from V and 4 bases from J, with 9 bases between. The CDR3 sequence is 12 residues long. Germline V CDR1 and CDR2: MDHEN, SYDVKM.

This clone was recorded only once. The chain uses TRBV6-5 and TRBJ2-7; 8 positions match TRBD1. This CDR3 is 15 amino acids long. V gave up 6 bases and J gave up 6 bases; unmatched junction bases: 13. CDR1 and CDR2 (germline): MNHEY, SVGAGI. CDR3: CASRSGQVLFFEQYF. CDR3 in DNA: TGTGCCAGCAGGTCGGGACAGGTTCTTTTCTTCGAGCAGTACTTC.

The chain is built from TRBV5-1 and TRBJ1-1; maybe TRBD1 (5 bases). Germline V gene data show CDR1 as SGHRS and CDR2 as YFSETQ. This CDR3 is built from 14 residues. Trimming left V 0 bases short and J 2 bases short, with 8 bases between. Here the CDR3 DNA reads TGCGCCAGCAGCTTGGAAGGGGTAAACACTGAAGCTTTCTTT. Amino acid sequence: CASSLEGVNTEAFF.

The chain links TRBV27 to TRBJ2-1; perhaps TRBD1 as D (6 bases). Trimming left V 4 bases short and J 2 bases short, with 9 bases between. CDR1 is MNHEY, CDR2 SMNVEV, per germline (reference sequence). The CDR3 is 14 residues long. The CDR3 region is CASSSGDTYNEQFF. DNA for the CDR3: TGTGCCAGCAGTTCCGGGGACACCTACAATGAGCAGTTCTTC.

The gene calls are TRBV30 and TRBJ1-2; tentative D call: TRBD1 (5 bases). CDR3 size: 14 residues. Trimming shortened V by 2 bases and J by 6 bases, and 16 bases separated the two germline ends. The germline CDR1 and CDR2 sequences are GTSNPN and SVGIG (reference sequence). The DNA of the CDR3 is TGTGCCTGGAGTCGAACAGGCCGCCCGAATGGCTACACCTTC. Encoded protein: CAWSRTGRPNGYTF.